This passage covers 25 T cell receptor beta chains from one sample sequenced in a study of blood T cell repertoires in COVID-19. Generated by immunoSEQ multiplex PCR, the TCRdb table keeps only in-frame clones and is missing some. The sample includes fewer than 300,000 clones, about 87% of them seen just once. The material sequenced was peripheral blood. The origin of the receptors is a woman aged 35 to 49 who had recovered from COVID-19.

V usage is TRBV7-9 and J usage is TRBJ2-7, with 10 bases aligning to TRBD1. Germline CDR1 is SEHNR and CDR2 is FQNEAQ (reference sequence). The junction had 6 bases not matched to a gene; V was cut back by 4 bases and J by 3 bases. There are 15 residues in the CDR3. CDR3: CASSSGTGVYYEQYF. Here the CDR3 DNA reads TGTGCCAGCAGCTCCGGGACAGGGGTATACTACGAGCAGTACTTC.

Note on this clone: Other DNA sequences of this sample code for an identical CDR3. V usage is TRBV29-1 and J usage is TRBJ1-1; possibly TRBD1 for D (6 bases). Germline V gene data show CDR1 as SQVTM and CDR2 as ANQGSEA. Trimming cost V 7 bases and J 1 base, with 10 bases left between them. CDR3 size: 12 residues. Here the CDR3 reads CSATGRNTEAFF. CDR3 bases: TGCAGCGCCACAGGGAGGAACACTGAAGCTTTCTTT.

The chain carries TRBV5-1 and TRBJ2-3; TRBD2 is a possible D gene (5 bases). Germline V gene data show CDR1 as SGHRS and CDR2 as YFSETQ. CDR3 length: 14 residues. Deletions cut 2 bases from V and 6 bases from J, with 13 bases between. CDR3 sequence: CASSFRQVADTQYF. The DNA for the CDR3 is TGCGCCAGCAGCTTCCGGCAGGTAGCGGATACGCAGTATTTT.

This chain links TRBV5-4 with TRBJ1-6; D is uncertain. CDR3 size: 18 residues. The germline V gene encodes CDR1 SGHNT and CDR2 YYREEE (reference sequence). Trimming stripped 4 bases from V and 3 bases from J, with 20 bases between. CDR3 bases: TGTGCCAGCAGCCCCGCTCCTCCTGAGGCAGTCTATAATTCACCCCTCCACTTT. Protein product: CASSPAPPEAVYNSPLHF.

This chain connects TRBV2 to TRBJ2-5, with 10 bases aligning to TRBD2. The germline V gene has CDR1 SNHLY and CDR2 FYNNEI. Unmatched junction bases numbered 21, after V lost 9 bases and J lost 5 bases. CDR3 length: 18 residues. The chain's CDR3 is CARGAGKGSGGARETQYF. The CDR3 DNA follows: TGTGCCAGAGGCGCCGGGAAGGGGAGCGGGGGGGCGAGGGAGACCCAGTACTTC. Together with reference TRBV2 and TRBJ2-5, the CDR3 gives the full variable domain: EPEVTQTPSHQVTQMGQEVILRCVPISNHLYFYWYRQILGQKVEFLVSFYNNEISEKSEIFDDQFSVERPDGSNFTLKIRSTKLEDSAMYFCARGAGKGSGGARETQYFGPGTRLLVL.

The chain employs TRBV6-5 and TRBJ1-2, with 8 positions matching TRBD1. V was pared by 0 bases and J by 3 bases, with 3 bases of the junction left unmatched. This CDR3 spans 15 amino acids. The germline CDR1 and CDR2 sequences are MNHEY and SVGAGI. DNA of the CDR3: TGTGCCAGCAGTTACTCGACAGGGGTGGACTATGGCTACACCTTC. Its translation: CASSYSTGVDYGYTF.

This sequence joins TRBV7-8 and TRBJ2-3, with TRBD2 matching 7 bases. The V gene's germline CDR1 is SGHVS and CDR2 FQNEAQ. CDR3 length: 15 amino acids. Losses at the gene ends were 0 bases for V and 6 bases for J; bases not matched to a gene: 6. The CDR3 DNA follows: TGTGCCAGCAGCTTAGCTGCGGGGGTGGCGGATACGCAGTATTTT. Residues: CASSLAAGVADTQYF.

The CDR3 nucleotides read TGTGCCAGCAGTTACCCACGACAGGACTCCGAGCAGTACTTC. Its translation is CASSYPRQDSEQYF. The chain is built from TRBV6-6 and TRBJ2-7, with D maybe TRBD1 (6 bases). Trimming shortened V by 2 bases and J by 6 bases, and 14 bases separated the two germline ends. Per the germline V gene, CDR1 is MNHNY and CDR2 is SVGAGI (reference sequence). The CDR3 is made up of 14 amino acids.

The gene calls are TRBV5-1 and TRBJ1-5; D is undetermined. Trimming removed 0 bases from V and 5 bases from J, with 12 bases in between. Germline CDR1 is SGHRS and CDR2 is YFSETQ. The CDR3 has 15 residues. Written as DNA, the CDR3 is TGCGCCAGCAGCTTGGGAGCTACAGCCGATCAGCCCCAGCATTTT. It translates to CASSLGATADQPQHF.

This sequence joins TRBV25-1 and TRBJ2-7, with D perhaps TRBD2 (6 bases). Looked up from germline, CDR1 is MGHDK and CDR2 is SYGVNS. The V end was cut by 4 bases, the J end by 11 bases, with 21 bases between. This CDR3 comprises 14 residues. This CDR3 reads CASSGWGGVRMEYF. The CDR3 DNA reads as TGTGCCAGCAGTGGGTGGGGCGGGGTACGAATGGAGTACTTC.

The chain has TRBV7-2 and TRBJ1-2, with 7 bases fitting TRBD1. V lost 3 bases, J lost 3 bases, and 7 bases stayed unmatched. The CDR3 covers 15 residues. Germline V gene data show CDR1 as SGHTA and CDR2 as FQGNSA. The CDR3 sequence: CASSFGTATYYGYTF. The CDR3 DNA follows: TGTGCCAGCAGCTTCGGGACAGCTACGTACTATGGCTACACCTTC.

The V call is TRBV11-2, the J call TRBJ2-7; 10 nucleotides match TRBD1. The CDR3 runs 16 residues. V lost 1 base to trimming and J lost 1 base; unmatched junction nucleotides: 4. Germline V gene sequence: CDR1 SGHAT, CDR2 FQNNGV. This chain's CDR3 is CASSLAGTGASYEQYF. The CDR3 nucleotides read TGTGCCAGCAGCTTAGCCGGGACAGGGGCTTCCTACGAGCAGTACTTC.

The CDR3 here is CATGTDYGYTF. The CDR3 nucleotides read TGTGCCACCGGGACAGATTATGGCTACACCTTC. The V and J genes are TRBV6-6 and TRBJ1-2, with 7 positions matching TRBD1. The CDR3 extends over 11 amino acids. Germline V CDR1 and CDR2: MNHNY, SVGAGI (reference sequence). The V gene end was trimmed by 10 bases and the J gene end by 5 bases; junction bases not matched to a gene: 4.

This chain links TRBV28 with TRBJ2-1, with unresolved D. Germline V gene lookup returns CDR1 MDHEN and CDR2 SYDVKM. V shed 6 bases and J shed 5 bases, with 26 bases lying between them. This CDR3 contains 18 residues. The CDR3 spells CASSSHLEDFSVHNEQFF. DNA of the CDR3: TGTGCCAGCAGCTCGCATCTTGAAGATTTCAGCGTCCACAATGAGCAGTTCTTC.

The genes are TRBV4-2 and TRBJ2-1, with TRBD2 identical over 10 bases. Trimming at V came to 4 bases and at J to 10 bases, leaving 13 bases not matched to a gene. This CDR3 contains 16 residues. The germline gives CDR1 LGHNA, CDR2 YNFKEQ. For the CDR3, the DNA is TGTGCCAGCAGCCGCTCCTGGAGCGGGGGGGCCATAGAGCAGTTCTTC. The encoded protein is CASSRSWSGGAIEQFF.

The rearrangement uses TRBV6-1 and TRBJ2-7; possible D gene TRBD1, 6 bases. The CDR3 is 17 amino acids. The V end lost 0 bases, the J end lost 3 bases, and 18 bases lay between the germline ends. Looked up from germline, CDR1 is MNHNS and CDR2 is SASEGT. CDR3 sequence: CASSEAGRGSVGYEQYF. The CDR3 DNA reads as TGTGCCAGCAGTGAAGCTGGCAGGGGCTCCGTCGGCTACGAGCAGTACTTC.

V usage is TRBV7-2 and J usage is TRBJ1-2; a weak D match, TRBD1 (6 bases). Trimming took 5 bases from V and 7 from J, leaving 23 bases between them. This CDR3 spans 16 amino acids. CDR1 is SGHTA, CDR2 FQGNSA, per germline. The CDR3: CASSPHPTGASGGYTF. The CDR3 DNA reads as TGTGCCAGCAGCCCCCACCCGACAGGCGCCTCGGGTGGCTACACCTTC.

The chain employs TRBV6-5 and TRBJ1-1; unclear D gene. CDR1 and CDR2 from the germline V gene are MNHEY and SVGAGI. This CDR3 has 16 amino acids. V lost 3 bases and J lost 6, with 20 bases in between. The CDR3 is CASSYVDGRPRAEAFF. CDR3 in DNA: TGTGCCAGCAGTTATGTGGACGGCCGCCCGAGGGCTGAAGCTTTCTTT.

V is TRBV7-9 and J is TRBJ2-2; 10 bases align to TRBD2. The CDR3 sequence is 16 residues long. With V trimmed by 6 bases and J by 0 bases, 4 bases remained unmatched. The germline gives CDR1 SEHNR, CDR2 FQNEAQ (reference sequence). CDR3: CASRQTSGSNTGELFF. For the CDR3, the DNA is TGTGCCAGCAGACAGACTAGCGGGTCGAACACCGGGGAGCTGTTTTTT.

The genes are TRBV5-1 and TRBJ1-3; D is unclear. Trimming left V 0 bases short and J 0 bases short, with 10 bases between. CDR3 length: 16 residues. The germline V gene has CDR1 SGHRS and CDR2 YFSETQ. The CDR3 bases are TGCGCCAGCAGCTTGGGGGCCGGTCTCTCTGGAAACACCATATATTTT. This codes for CASSLGAGLSGNTIYF.

The chain recombines TRBV29-1 with TRBJ1-1; D might be TRBD1 (5 bases). V was pared by 4 bases and J by 4 bases, with 13 bases between. This CDR3 is built from 13 residues. The germline gives CDR1 SQVTM, CDR2 ANQGSEA. The DNA for the CDR3 is TGCAGCGTTGGAGGCGGGGCGGGCACTGAAGCTTTCTTT. Amino acid sequence: CSVGGGAGTEAFF.

The chain recombines TRBV3-1 (or the pseudogene TRBV3-2) with TRBJ2-1; TRBD2 matches at 9 bases. The V gene end was trimmed by 2 bases and the J gene end by 10 bases; junction bases not matched to a gene: 3. The germline gives CDR1 LGHDT, CDR2 YNNKEL (reference sequence). CDR3 length: 13 amino acids. CDR3 amino acids: CASSQPGTSEQFF. Here the CDR3 DNA reads TGTGCCAGCAGCCAACCTGGGACTAGCGAGCAGTTCTTC.

This clone is a singleton in its sample. The chain recombines TRBV6-6 with TRBJ2-3; 7 nucleotides line up with TRBD2. The CDR3 runs 15 residues. Germline assignment: CDR1 MNHNY and CDR2 SVGAGI (reference sequence). The V and J ends lost 1 base and 2 bases, in that order; junction bases with no gene match: 3. The CDR3: CASSYWDYLTDTQYF. The CDR3 nucleotides read TGTGCCAGCAGTTACTGGGACTACCTCACAGATACGCAGTATTTT.

The chain employs TRBV6-5 and TRBJ1-1; D not resolved. Germline V gives CDR1 MNHEY, CDR2 SVGAGI. With 7 bases removed from V and 4 bases from J, the gap between germline ends came to 13 bases. The CDR3 runs 13 residues. The CDR3 bases are TGTGCCAGCACGAGAGGTTATGGCACTGAAGCTTTCTTT. It specifies CASTRGYGTEAFF.

The rearrangement joins TRBV25-1 to TRBJ2-5; the match to TRBD2 covers 7 bases. In germline, CDR1 is MGHDK, CDR2 SYGVNS. This CDR3 comprises 14 residues. The V and J ends lost 1 base and 3 bases, in that order; junction bases with no gene match: 2. CDR3 protein: CASSELGGEETQYF. The CDR3 nucleotides are TGTGCCAGCAGTGAATTGGGAGGGGAAGAGACCCAGTACTTC.